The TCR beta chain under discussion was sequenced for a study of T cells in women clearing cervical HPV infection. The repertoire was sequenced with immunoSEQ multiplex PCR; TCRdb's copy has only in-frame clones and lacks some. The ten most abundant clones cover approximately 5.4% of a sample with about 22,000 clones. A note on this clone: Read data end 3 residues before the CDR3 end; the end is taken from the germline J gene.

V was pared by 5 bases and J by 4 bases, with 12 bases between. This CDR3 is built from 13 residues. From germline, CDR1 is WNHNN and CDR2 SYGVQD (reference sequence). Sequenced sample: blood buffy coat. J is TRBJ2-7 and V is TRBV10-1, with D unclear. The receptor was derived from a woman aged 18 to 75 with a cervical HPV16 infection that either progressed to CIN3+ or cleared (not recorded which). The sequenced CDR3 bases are TGCGCCAGCAGTCGTTCCTCTACTTACGAG. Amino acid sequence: CASSRSSTYE. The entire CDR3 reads CASSRSSTYEQYF.